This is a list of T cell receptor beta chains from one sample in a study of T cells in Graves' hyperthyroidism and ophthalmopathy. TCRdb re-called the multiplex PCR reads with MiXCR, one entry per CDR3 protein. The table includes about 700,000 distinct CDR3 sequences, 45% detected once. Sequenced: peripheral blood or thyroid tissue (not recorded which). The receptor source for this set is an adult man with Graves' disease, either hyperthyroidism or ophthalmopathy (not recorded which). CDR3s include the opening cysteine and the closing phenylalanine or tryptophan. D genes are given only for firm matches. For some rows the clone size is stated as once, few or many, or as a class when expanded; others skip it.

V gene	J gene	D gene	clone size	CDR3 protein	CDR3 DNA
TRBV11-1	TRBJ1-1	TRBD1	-	CASSLPGGQGTTEAFF	TGTGCCAGCAGTTTACCCGGGGGACAGGGAACCACTGAAGCTTTCTTT
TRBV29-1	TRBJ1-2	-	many	CSVSSGYGYTF	TGCAGCGTGAGCTCGGGCTATGGCTACACCTTC
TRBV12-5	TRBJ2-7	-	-	CASGPPGRGRSYEQYF	TGTGCTAGTGGTCCGCCCGGGCGGGGTCGCTCCTACGAGCAGTACTTC
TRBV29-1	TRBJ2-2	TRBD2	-	CSVGIGGTGELFF	TGCAGCGTGGGGATCGGGGGGACCGGGGAGCTGTTTTTT
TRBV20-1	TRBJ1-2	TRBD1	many	CSAGGQGYGYTF	TGCAGTGCTGGAGGACAGGGTTATGGCTACACCTTC
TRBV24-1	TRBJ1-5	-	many	CATSDPSEGTRPQHF	TGTGCCACCAGTGACCCCTCCGAGGGAACACGGCCCCAGCATTTT
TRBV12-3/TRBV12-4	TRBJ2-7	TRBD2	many	CASSPAGVAYEQYF	TGTGCCAGCAGTCCAGCGGGGGTGGCCTACGAGCAGTACTTC
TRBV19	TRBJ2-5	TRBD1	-	CASSKGQGTPQETQYF	TGTGCCAGTAGTAAAGGACAGGGAACCCCCCAAGAGACCCAGTACTTC
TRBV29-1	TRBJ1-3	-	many	CSVLDVYSGNTIYF	TGCAGCGTCCTGGACGTATACTCTGGAAACACCATATATTTT
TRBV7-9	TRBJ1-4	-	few	CASSLQGLDEKLFF	TGTGCCAGCAGCTTACAGGGGTTAGATGAAAAACTGTTTTTT
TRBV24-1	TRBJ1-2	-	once	CATSDLAQARGYTF	TGTGCCACCAGTGATTTGGCGCAGGCAAGAGGCTACACCTTC
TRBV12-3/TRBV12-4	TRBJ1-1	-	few	CASVYGYDYEAFF	TGTGCCAGCGTTTACGGCTACGACTATGAAGCTTTCTTT
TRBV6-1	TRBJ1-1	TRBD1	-	CASRETGSTEAFF	TGTGCCAGCAGAGAGACAGGGTCCACTGAAGCTTTCTTT
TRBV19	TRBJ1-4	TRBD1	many	CAIRGDDEKLFF	TGTGCCATCAGGGGGGACGATGAAAAACTGTTTTTT
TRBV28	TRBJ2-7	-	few	CASSLADQQYF	TGTGCCAGCAGTTTAGCGGACCAACAGTACTTC
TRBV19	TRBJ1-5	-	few	CASSIRGQRGNQPQHF	TGTGCCAGTAGTATTAGAGGACAGAGGGGGAATCAGCCCCAGCATTTT
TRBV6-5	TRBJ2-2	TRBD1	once	CAIGRTGAEELFF	TGTGCCATCGGTCGGACAGGGGCCGAGGAGCTGTTTTTT
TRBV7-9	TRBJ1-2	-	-	CASVQEGLLYGYTF	TGTGCCAGCGTCCAAGAGGGACTGCTCTATGGCTACACCTTC
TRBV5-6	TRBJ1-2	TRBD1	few	CASSLDRGEVGNYGYTF	TGTGCCAGCAGCTTGGACAGGGGAGAGGTGGGCAACTATGGCTACACCTTC
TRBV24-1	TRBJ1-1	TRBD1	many	CATSDPTGSTEAFF	TGTGCCACCAGTGATCCGACAGGGAGCACTGAAGCTTTCTTT
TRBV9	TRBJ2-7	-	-	CASSVGSTPYEQYF	TGTGCCAGCAGCGTAGGAAGTACCCCCTACGAGCAGTACTTC
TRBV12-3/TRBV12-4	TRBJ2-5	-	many	CASSGNRDLETQYF	TGTGCCAGCAGTGGAAACAGGGATCTAGAGACCCAGTACTTC
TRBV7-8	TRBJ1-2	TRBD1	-	CASSPQETQGFSYGYTF	TGTGCCAGCAGCCCCCAAGAGACACAGGGGTTCAGCTATGGCTACACCTTC
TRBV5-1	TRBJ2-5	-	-	CASSLTGERETQYF	TGCGCCAGCAGCTTGACGGGAGAGAGAGAGACCCAGTACTTC
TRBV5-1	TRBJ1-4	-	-	CASSPRGNTEKLFF	TGCGCCAGCAGCCCACGAGGAAATACCGAAAAACTGTTTTTT
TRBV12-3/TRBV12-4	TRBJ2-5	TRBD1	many	CASRMGQGKETQYF	TGTGCCAGCAGAATGGGACAGGGCAAAGAGACCCAGTACTTC
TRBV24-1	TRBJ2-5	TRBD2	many	CATSDPGLAGGQETQYF	TGTGCCACCAGTGATCCCGGACTAGCGGGGGGTCAAGAGACCCAGTACTTC
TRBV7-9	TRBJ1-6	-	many	CASSPPAGMDSPLHF	TGTGCCAGCAGCCCCCCGGCAGGGATGGATTCACCCCTCCACTTT
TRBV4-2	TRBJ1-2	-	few	CASSQDSRAIYGYTF	TGTGCCAGCAGCCAAGATTCCAGGGCCATCTATGGCTACACCTTC
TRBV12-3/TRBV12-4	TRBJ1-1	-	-	CASSFGGSANTEAFF	TGTGCCAGCAGTTTCGGGGGCTCGGCGAACACTGAAGCTTTCTTT
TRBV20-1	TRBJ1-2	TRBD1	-	CSARDDRESYGYTF	TGCAGTGCTAGAGATGACAGGGAGTCATATGGCTACACCTTC
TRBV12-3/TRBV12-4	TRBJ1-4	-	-	CASSFGGTTGKLFF	TGTGCCAGCAGTTTCGGGGGCACCACGGGAAAACTGTTTTTT
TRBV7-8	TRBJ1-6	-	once	CASSLWGARDNSPLHF	TGTGCCAGCAGCTTGTGGGGGGCGCGCGATAATTCACCCCTCCACTTT
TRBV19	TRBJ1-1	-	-	CASSIGVGYTEAFF	TGTGCCAGTAGTATAGGGGTAGGTTACACTGAAGCTTTCTTT
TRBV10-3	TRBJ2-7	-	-	CAISRILTGSEQYF	TGTGCCATCAGTCGCATCTTAACAGGGAGCGAGCAGTACTTC
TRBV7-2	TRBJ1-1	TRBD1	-	CASSYMDRDNTEAFF	TGTGCCAGCAGCTACATGGACAGGGATAACACTGAAGCTTTCTTT
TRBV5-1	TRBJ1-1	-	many	CASSLVSGEAFF	TGCGCCAGCAGCTTGGTGTCCGGTGAAGCTTTCTTT
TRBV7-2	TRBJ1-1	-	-	CASSLYQGLNTEAFF	TGTGCCAGCAGTTTATATCAGGGGTTGAACACTGAAGCTTTCTTT
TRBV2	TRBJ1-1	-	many	CASGRENTEAFF	TGTGCCAGTGGCCGGGAAAACACTGAAGCTTTCTTT
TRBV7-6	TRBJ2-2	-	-	CASTYVEETGELFF	TGTGCCAGCACCTACGTGGAAGAGACCGGGGAGCTGTTTTTT
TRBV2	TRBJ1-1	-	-	CASQQSWGTEAFF	TGTGCCAGCCAACAGTCCTGGGGCACTGAAGCTTTCTTT